This T cell receptor (beta chain) comes out of a study of blood T cell repertoires in COVID-19. The CDR3 contains 15 residues. CDR1 and CDR2 from the germline V gene are SGHTA and FQGNSA. Trimming shortened V by 5 bases and J by 0 bases, and 13 bases separated the two germline ends. Sequencing was performed with immunoSEQ multiplex PCR; in TCRdb, only in-frame clones are kept and a portion is missing. The table has roughly 410,000 clones, over 75% seen once. In its sample, this clone was seen a few times. This clonotype was sampled from a woman in her sixties with COVID-19, enrolled during active disease. Sequenced sample: peripheral blood. This chain joins TRBV7-2 and TRBJ1-1; no firm D call. The CDR3 DNA is TGTGCCAGCAGCCAACGGGGTTGGGTGAACACTGAAGCTTTCTTT. It yields the protein CASSQRGWVNTEAFF. Filled out from reference TRBV7-2 and TRBJ1-1, the complete variable domain reads GAGVSQSPSNKVTEKGKDVELRCDPISGHTALYWYRQSLGQGLEFLIYFQGNSAPDKSGLPSDRFSAERTGGSVSTLTIQRTQQEDSAVYLCASSQRGWVNTEAFFGQGTRLTVV.